The 22 T cell receptor beta chains below all came from one sample that was sequenced in a study of Graves' ophthalmopathy and Graves' hyperthyroidism. Amplifying from RNA transcripts, the study obtained TCR beta CDR3 regions. The authors performed first-round RT-PCR with HTBI primers and then a second-round multiplex PCR. TCRdb re-analysed the multiplex PCR reads in MiXCR, keeping a single row per CDR3 protein. The sample includes some 1.1 million distinct CDR3 sequences, around a third of them seen just once. Sequences were obtained from peripheral blood or thyroid tissue (not recorded which). The receptors here all came from an adult man with Graves' hyperthyroidism.

This chain links TRBV5-1 with TRBJ2-7; D is possibly TRBD2 (6 bases). The ends were cut back, 8 bases at V and 4 bases at J, with 19 bases in the middle. The CDR3 extends over 14 amino acids. Germline V CDR1 and CDR2: SGHRS, YFSETQ. CDR3 nucleotides: TGCGCCAGTTCGGGGTCGACTAGACGATACGAGCAGTACTTC. Translated, it gives CASSGSTRRYEQYF.

The J gene is TRBJ2-5, the V gene TRBV29-1; 7 positions agree with TRBD1. With 6 bases clipped from V and 14 bases from J, the junction kept 9 bases outside the gene matches. From germline, CDR1 is SQVTM and CDR2 ANQGSEA. The CDR3 consists of 10 residues. The CDR3 bases are TGCAGCGTAAGACAGGGATCTAGTTACTTC. Amino acid sequence: CSVRQGSSYF. The whole variable domain, remainder taken from reference TRBV29-1 and TRBJ2-5, is SAVISQKPSRDICQRGTSLTIQCQVDSQVTMMFWYRQQPGQSLTLIATANQGSEATYESGFVIDKFPISRPNLTFSTLTVSNMSPEDSSIYLCSVRQGSSYFGPGTRLLVL.

The sample holds many counts of this clonotype. The chain employs TRBV2 and TRBJ2-7, with TRBD1 identical over 9 bases. This CDR3 has 14 amino acids. The V gene's germline CDR1 is SNHLY and CDR2 FYNNEI. J lost 0 bases, V lost 5 bases, and 2 bases had no gene match. The DNA of the CDR3 is TGTGCCAGCAGTTGGGACAGGGACTCCTACGAGCAGTACTTC. Amino acid sequence: CASSWDRDSYEQYF.

The CDR3 reads CASSSGLGNEQYF. CDR3 nucleotide sequence: TGTGCCAGCAGCTCGGGACTAGGCAACGAGCAGTACTTC. The chain couples TRBV7-9 to TRBJ2-7, with 8 bases that match TRBD2. The CDR3 is made up of 13 amino acids. V trimming: 4 bases; J trimming: 5 bases; junction bases outside the gene matches: 4. CDR1 SEHNR and CDR2 FQNEAQ come from the germline V gene (reference sequence).

In its sample, this clonotype was seen a few times. The genes are TRBV24-1 and TRBJ2-2; 7 nucleotides line up with TRBD1. From germline, CDR1 is KGHDR and CDR2 SFDVKD. V shed 0 bases, J shed 2 bases, and the junction held 5 bases outside the gene matches. The length of the CDR3 is 17 residues. DNA of the CDR3: TGTGCCACCAGTGATTTGTCCAGGGGGAAAAACACCGGGGAGCTGTTTTTT. Translated: CATSDLSRGKNTGELFF.

There are a few counts of this clonotype. The chain joins TRBV11-2 to TRBJ2-7; D may be TRBD2 (5 bases). Trimming stripped 6 bases from V and 0 bases from J, with 9 bases between. Germline V gene sequence: CDR1 SGHAT, CDR2 FQNNGV. This CDR3 contains 13 residues. The CDR3 coding sequence is TGTGCCAGCAGGAGCGGCGCCTCCTACGAGCAGTACTTC. This sequence encodes CASRSGASYEQYF.

The chain recombines TRBV7-9 with TRBJ2-7; D gene unclear. This CDR3 region has 13 residues. V lost 0 bases to trimming and J lost 3 bases, with 6 bases between them. The germline V gene has CDR1 SEHNR and CDR2 FQNEAQ (reference sequence). The CDR3 protein is CASSLAIFYEQYF. In nucleotides, the CDR3 is TGTGCCAGCAGCTTAGCAATCTTCTACGAGCAGTACTTC.

The V call is TRBV9, the J call TRBJ2-5; D is possibly TRBD2 (7 bases). This CDR3 has 13 residues. Germline assignment: CDR1 SGDLS and CDR2 YYNGEE. The germline V and J ends were trimmed by 10 bases and 5 bases, with 18 bases remaining between them. The CDR3: CAHTRGGWETQYF. The CDR3 nucleotides read TGTGCCCACACGAGGGGGGGGTGGGAGACCCAGTACTTC.

This clonotype was found many times. V usage is TRBV2 and J usage is TRBJ2-2; 8 bases are shared with TRBD1. V gave up 4 bases and J gave up 4 bases; unmatched junction bases: 5. The CDR3 is made up of 15 amino acids. Germline V gene sequence: CDR1 SNHLY, CDR2 FYNNEI. The CDR3 reads CASSAGQGSTGELFF. CDR3 in DNA: TGTGCCAGCAGTGCTGGACAGGGTAGCACCGGGGAGCTGTTTTTT.

This clonotype appeared a few times. The chain joins TRBV12-3 or TRBV12-4 to TRBJ2-5; tentative D call: TRBD1 (6 bases). This CDR3 comprises 13 residues. The V gene lost 6 bases and the J gene lost 5 bases, with 13 bases spanning the gap. CDR3 in amino acids: CASRAGDLETQYF. In DNA form, the CDR3 reads TGTGCCAGCAGGGCAGGGGATCTCGAGACCCAGTACTTC.

This clonotype was recorded at least ten times. This rearrangement joins TRBV19 to TRBJ1-5, with a tentative D call TRBD1 (6 bases). The ends were cut back, 5 bases at V and 0 bases at J, with 14 bases in the middle. Germline CDR1 is LNHDA and CDR2 is SQIVND (reference sequence). This CDR3 is 16 amino acids long. In DNA form, the CDR3 reads TGTGCCAGTAGTGACGAACAGGGTGCTAGCAATCAGCCCCAGCATTTT. This gives the protein CASSDEQGASNQPQHF.

This clonotype came up a few times. The chain employs TRBV2 and TRBJ2-1; tentatively, D is TRBD1 or TRBD2 (6 bases each). The CDR3 spans 14 residues. From germline, CDR1 is SNHLY and CDR2 FYNNEI. Trimming took 4 bases from V and 8 from J, leaving 15 bases between them. In DNA, the CDR3 is TGTGCCAGCAGTGTTCAGGGGCCTAGCGATGAGCAGTTCTTC. It yields the protein CASSVQGPSDEQFF.

A few counts support this clonotype. J is TRBJ1-2 and V is TRBV20-1; D is undetermined. Trimming took off 0 bases at V and 3 bases at J, with 14 bases between the two ends. The CDR3 loop spans 15 amino acids. Germline V gives CDR1 DFQATT, CDR2 SNEGSKA (reference sequence). The CDR3 region has the DNA TGCAGTGCTAGAGATCGGGGTAGGGAGGACTATGGCTACACCTTC. Translating gives CSARDRGREDYGYTF.

This clonotype has ten or more counts. The chain joins TRBV5-1 to TRBJ1-4; no firm D call. V dropped 3 bases and J dropped 5 bases, with 11 bases sitting between them. This CDR3 has 14 residues. CDR1 is SGHRS, CDR2 YFSETQ, per germline. The CDR3 region is CASSYRRGNEKLFF. As DNA, the CDR3 is TGCGCCAGCAGCTACCGAAGAGGGAATGAAAAACTGTTTTTT.

This clonotype was recorded at least ten times. The CDR3 DNA sequence: TGTGCCAGCAGCGCGCTGGGTGGCTTATACTACGAGCAGTACTTC. This encodes CASSALGGLYYEQYF. J is TRBJ2-7 and V is TRBV7-9; D remains unclear. There are 15 residues in the CDR3. Trimming cost V 5 bases and J 3 bases, with 17 bases left between them. Germline CDR1 is SEHNR and CDR2 is FQNEAQ (reference sequence).

The rearrangement uses TRBV20-1 and TRBJ1-5; unclear D gene. V lost 5 bases and J lost 0, with 11 bases in between. The CDR3 extends over 14 amino acids. Per germline, CDR1 DFQATT and CDR2 SNEGSKA (reference sequence). This CDR3 reads CSAPSGYSNQPQHF. In nucleotides, the CDR3 is TGCAGTGCTCCTTCCGGATATAGCAATCAGCCCCAGCATTTT.

This clonotype was recorded at least ten times. The CDR3 loop reads CASSYGQGTRGWNQPQHF. CDR3 nucleotide sequence: TGTGCCAGCAGTTACGGACAGGGGACGAGAGGTTGGAATCAGCCCCAGCATTTT. The V call is TRBV6-2 or TRBV6-3, the J call TRBJ1-5; 9 bases align to TRBD1. The CDR3 length is 18 residues. Germline trimming cut 2 bases from V and 4 bases from J; bases unmatched to any gene: 12. Germline V gives CDR1 MNHEY, CDR2 SVGEGT.

This clonotype was observed a few times. The V call is TRBV11-2, the J call TRBJ2-7; D is possibly TRBD1 or TRBD2 (5 bases each). Looked up from germline, CDR1 is SGHAT and CDR2 is FQNNGV. The CDR3 sequence is 13 residues long. V lost 8 bases and J lost 3, with 14 bases in between. The CDR3 nucleotides read TGTGCCAGCTCAAACCGGGACGACTACGAGCAGTACTTC. Its protein is CASSNRDDYEQYF.

This clonotype was detected ten times or more. One end of the junction fails to match germline, which may point to a read error. CDR3 region: CANSLGGTEAFF. The CDR3 DNA is TGTGCCAACAGTTTAGGCGGGACTGAAGCTTTCTTT. The V gene is TRBV12-3 or TRBV12-4, the J gene TRBJ1-1, with unresolved D. There are 12 residues in the CDR3.

In its sample, this clonotype was seen many times. This sequence joins TRBV19 and TRBJ1-4, with a possible D match to TRBD1 (6 bases). From germline, CDR1 is LNHDA and CDR2 SQIVND (reference sequence). This CDR3 is 14 amino acids long. Trimming stripped 5 bases from V and 5 bases from J, with 12 bases between. CDR3: CASSGRGPNEKLFF. The DNA for the CDR3 is TGTGCCAGTAGTGGCAGGGGTCCCAATGAAAAACTGTTTTTT.

The rearrangement joins TRBV4-1 to TRBJ1-2, with D possibly being TRBD1 (6 bases). Germline-derived CDR1 and CDR2 are MGHRA and YSYEKL. The CDR3 runs 16 residues. Trimming removed 0 bases at V and 2 bases at J, with 13 bases between. The DNA of the CDR3 is TGCGCCAGCAGCCAAGACCCCAGGGGCGAAAACTATGGCTACACCTTC. The encoded protein is CASSQDPRGENYGYTF.

This clonotype was recorded at least ten times. The CDR3 nucleotides are TGTGCCAGCAGCTTAGGAGAGTCCTATAATTCACCCCTCCACTTT. This sequence encodes CASSLGESYNSPLHF. V and J are TRBV7-9 and TRBJ1-6; D unresolved. Germline V gene sequence: CDR1 SEHNR, CDR2 FQNEAQ (reference sequence). The V gene lost 1 base and the J gene lost 1 base, with 5 bases spanning the gap. The CDR3 loop spans 15 amino acids.